The rows below give T cell receptor beta chains drawn from one sample of a study of blood T cell repertoires in COVID-19. Only in-frame clones appear in the TCRdb table, and some are missing; sequencing was by immunoSEQ multiplex PCR. The repertoire holds fewer than 450,000 clones, with over 70% as singletons. Sequenced: peripheral blood. Receptors were obtained from a woman aged 50 to 65 with COVID-19, enrolled during active disease. CDR3s include the opening cysteine and the closing phenylalanine or tryptophan.

>TRBV3-1/TRBV3-2|TRBJ2-1
CASSQVTSGGYNEQFF
>TRBV19|TRBJ1-5
CASTRGRRQPQHF
>TRBV7-3|TRBJ1-1
CASSPNRDRNSEAFF
>TRBV6-4|TRBJ2-1
CASSEFATRLYNEQFF
>TRBV27|TRBJ1-3
CASSMTGSTGNTIYF
>TRBV9|TRBJ1-6
CASSVLGERSPLHF
>TRBV2|TRBJ2-2
CASRRRGVWGPGELFF
>TRBV6-5|TRBJ1-1
CASSWGHLNTEAFF
>TRBV11-2|TRBJ2-3
CASSRWREGGDTQYF
>TRBV6-5|TRBJ1-2
CASSYSKRGKDGYTF
>TRBV3-1/TRBV3-2|TRBJ2-7
CASSQQWGGTEQYF
>TRBV12-3/TRBV12-4|TRBJ1-1
CASSKTGLSVAFF
>TRBV5-1|TRBJ2-3
CASSLMAGAVGADTQYF